This T cell receptor (beta chain) derives from a study of early T cells in non-severe SARS-CoV-2 infection. In this sample, this clonotype turned up a few times. TCRdb re-called the 5' RACE reads with MiXCR, one entry per CDR3 protein. The data show under 85,000 distinct CDR3 sequences, around 15% seen once. The CDR3 is 14 residues long. Trimming took 2 bases from V and 8 from J, leaving 13 bases between them. Germline assignment: CDR1 LGHDT and CDR2 YNNKEL (reference sequence). The V and J genes are TRBV3-1 and TRBJ2-1; a possible D gene is TRBD1 (6 bases). The sequence was collected from an adult who was a healthcare worker with PCR-confirmed SARS-CoV-2 infection or an uninfected control (not recorded which). The sequencing input was whole blood. CDR3 loop: CASSQRTVVYEQFF. CDR3 DNA sequence: TGTGCCAGCAGCCAAAGGACAGTAGTCTATGAGCAGTTCTTC.